The 5 T cell receptor beta chains given below trace back to one sample, sequenced in a study of cytomegalovirus exposure and HLA in healthy donors. It was with 60 Vbeta and 13 Jbeta primers that the PCR ran. Method: immunoSEQ multiplex PCR; TCRdb's copy keeps in-frame clones and lacks some. The sample carries 100,000 to 150,000 clones, around 84% recorded once. The sample consisted of PBMCs. These receptors all come from a woman aged 18-29 years in good health and CMV-seropositive.

The count of this clone is one. The V gene is TRBV10-3, the J gene TRBJ2-5; a weak D match, TRBD1 (5 bases). This CDR3 is 13 amino acids long. The germline gives CDR1 ENHRY, CDR2 SYGVKD. The ends were cut back, 4 bases at V and 7 bases at J, with 13 bases in the middle. CDR3 sequence reads: CAISVGDRGTQYF. The CDR3 DNA sequence: TGTGCCATCAGTGTAGGGGATAGGGGGACCCAGTACTTC.

The chain combines TRBV6-6 with TRBJ2-5; possibly TRBD1 for D (6 bases). The CDR3 spans 14 residues. V was clipped by 2 bases and J by 5 bases, with 12 bases between them. Germline assignment: CDR1 MNHNY and CDR2 SVGAGI (reference sequence). The CDR3 nucleotides read TGTGCCAGCAGTTACGGTCAGGGGTTTGAGACCCAGTACTTC. This codes for CASSYGQGFETQYF.

This chain connects TRBV7-2 to TRBJ2-1; no clear D gene. V was pared by 5 bases and J by 4 bases, with 12 bases between. Germline V gene lookup returns CDR1 SGHTA and CDR2 FQGNSA. The CDR3 is made up of 14 amino acids. DNA of the CDR3: TGTGCCAGCAGCCCGATGTTTCGGTACAATGAGCAGTTCTTC. Translation gives CASSPMFRYNEQFF.

This clone was seen more than once but under ten times. The chain couples TRBV25-1 to TRBJ1-3; D not resolved. The CDR3 totals 13 residues. V gave up 3 bases and J gave up 4 bases, with 7 bases separating them. Germline V gene data show CDR1 as MGHDK and CDR2 as SYGVNS. CDR3 bases: TGTGCCAGCAGTGAGGAGGGCGGAAACACCATATATTTT. It is translated as CASSEEGGNTIYF.

V gene TRBV7-9 combines with J gene TRBJ2-3; a weak D match, TRBD1 (7 bases). The V end lost 6 bases, the J end lost 6 bases, and 19 bases lay between the germline ends. This CDR3 spans 15 amino acids. The germline CDR1 and CDR2 sequences are SEHNR and FQNEAQ (reference sequence). Here the CDR3 reads CASRLGGEGRDTQYF. CDR3 coding DNA: TGTGCCAGCAGACTAGGGGGCGAGGGGAGGGATACGCAGTATTTT.